Reported below is one T cell receptor beta chain. This clonotype was detected only a few times. Which antigen it targets is not known. Base qualities were left out, and no much larger clone turns up one base away. This record belongs to a study of human T cells and chemical hapten exposure (dated by TCRdb to the early 2020s). Looking at the study overall: For sensitization, 2% DPC in acetone was applied to a roughly 2 cm by roughly 2 cm area of upper inner arm skin. Throughout the study period of around 24 weeks, patients also received therapeutic DPC doses to the scalp every week. Patch testing was done on the upper back using Finn chambers containing 0.01% DPC, and results were scored after 6 days according to International Contact Dermatitis Research Group standards. Most of the patients in the cohort were female, and the cohort covered alopecia areata with under or over 50% scalp involvement, alopecia totalis and alopecia universalis. Libraries were pooled for sequencing, and per-sample TCR yields varied mainly because of small differences in library volumes within the pool. This study followed changes in the peripheral blood TCR repertoire in vivo during primary and secondary sensitization of alopecia patients to the hapten diphenylcyclopropenone (DPC). Patient blood was sampled pre-sensitization (week 0) and at 2, 6 and about 24 weeks after DPC sensitization. Nearly 30 alopecia patients gave blood for TCR sequencing at one to four time points (pre-sensitization, 2, 6 and 24 weeks). What the authors observed across the whole study: Significantly more large CDR3 similarity clusters were formed by expanded TCRs than by pre-sensitization or healthy control sets, consistent with antigen-driven responses. Repeated subsampling changed both the strength of the expansion versus patch-test correlation and the threshold at which the correlation became significant. Alopecia, a presumed autoimmune disease, was present in all patients, so the immune response of the patients might differ from that of healthy individuals. Patch test score was positively correlated with the number of PT1 expanded TCRs, with significance at thresholds 8, 16 and 32 but not at 4. DPC sensitization did not change the number of TCRs with a frequency above 1 in 1000, and there was no evidence of changes in global repertoire structure.

According to the study, the label for this sample's time point signals: patch test 2, 6 weeks after DPC sensitization. In the paper's terms, the treatment or condition label means: therapeutic diphenylcyclopropenone sensitization with weekly scalp DPC. At each patch-test visit, blood was drawn before the patch test was applied. Patients were eligible if aged 18 to 70, diagnosed with alopecia and judged suitable for DPC therapy, and pregnant patients were excluded. Unfractionated whole blood was collected in Tempus Blood RNA tubes, and total RNA was extracted from that blood. Taken from the germline V gene, the CDR1 and CDR2 loops are KGHSH and LQKENI. Cut back by 2 bases and 6 bases, the V and J ends lie 16 bases apart. Including cysteine and phenylalanine, the CDR3 has 15 amino acids. Just the 45-base CDR3 DNA is kept, in frame starting at base 1. The library was generated by RACE. The sample was run on a NextSeq 500. Library preparation attached unique molecular identifiers to individual cDNA molecules for quantitative, reproducible TCR counting. Each blood RNA sample was used to sequence both TCR alpha and TCR beta chains. In the source study's methods: The median number of TCRs per sample was around 100,000, ranging from roughly 23,224 to 700,000. V, J and CDR3 annotation of the TCR reads was carried out using the Decombinator software suite. For the PS versus PT1 abundance plots, all samples were subsampled to the same number of TCRs (28,000). Expanded TCRs were defined as absent before sensitization and observed at least eight times at the 2-week time point. TCRdb reprocessed the public reads (quality trimming at Q25 with fastp, clone calling with MiXCR) and kept in-frame beta chains. Entries that share a CDR3 protein sequence are merged under the most common genes and DNA. The V and J calls follow TCRdb's processing rather than the paper's. Present in this sample are 360,000 or so distinct CDR3 sequences, around 6% of which were seen just once. Of the sample, less than 6.5% is held by the ten largest clones.

The chain is encoded by TRBV18 joined to TRBJ1-2; the D gene lacks a confident call. The sample in question was whole blood, obtained in connection with sensitization to the hapten diphenylcyclopropenone (DPC). The sequence came from a woman aged 18-29 years with alopecia areata. Some clones in this sample may be carry-over from other donors' samples. The CDR3 protein: CASSPSIGRIDGYTF. The nucleotide sequence is given as TGTGCCAGCTCACCAAGTATCGGGAGGATAGATGGCTACACCTTC.